A selection of T cell receptor beta chains follows, all from one sample in a study of somatic mutations in cytotoxic T cells in rheumatoid arthritis. Produced via immunoSEQ multiplex PCR; TCRdb's table is partial and in-frame only. The data contain approximately 2,200 clones, roughly 70% of them seen just once; the ten biggest clones take up roughly 64%. Sample: CD8+ T cells sorted from blood, taken at a follow-up visit. All receptors come from a man between 65 and 79 years old with rheumatoid arthritis. Both conserved end residues are part of each CDR3. The D gene is left open where the match is weak. A row's size may be missing; if present it is once, few, many or a size class.

j_call: TRBJ2-1
clone_size: -
v_call: TRBV27
d_call: -
cdr3_nt: TGTGCCAGCAGTTTAGGTGTAGCAGGGGCGAATGAGCAGTTCTTC
cdr3_aa: CASSLGVAGANEQFF

j_call: TRBJ2-1
clone_size: once
v_call: TRBV27
d_call: -
cdr3_nt: TGTGCCAGCAGTTATACATTTAATCCGTACAATGAGCAGTTCTTC
cdr3_aa: CASSYTFNPYNEQFF

j_call: TRBJ2-2
clone_size: -
v_call: TRBV6-5
d_call: -
cdr3_nt: TGTGCCAGCAGTTCCACCGGGGAGCTGTTTTTT
cdr3_aa: CASSSTGELFF

j_call: TRBJ2-7
clone_size: -
v_call: TRBV6-5
d_call: TRBD1
cdr3_nt: TGTGCCAGCAGTTACGGACAGGGGGGCTACGAGCAGTACTTC
cdr3_aa: CASSYGQGGYEQYF

j_call: TRBJ2-1
clone_size: -
v_call: TRBV2
d_call: -
cdr3_nt: TGTGCCAGCCGCCGGGCATCGGGAGCGGGCCTATACAATGAGCAGTTCTTC
cdr3_aa: CASRRASGAGLYNEQFF

j_call: TRBJ2-1
clone_size: -
v_call: TRBV5-4
d_call: -
cdr3_nt: TGTGCCAGCAGTCGCGATTTCGATGAGCAGTTCTTC
cdr3_aa: CASSRDFDEQFF

j_call: TRBJ2-7
clone_size: -
v_call: TRBV10-3
d_call: -
cdr3_nt: TGTGCCATCAGTGAGTCAACGCTAAACTACGAGCAGTACTTC
cdr3_aa: CAISESTLNYEQYF

j_call: TRBJ1-2
clone_size: once
v_call: TRBV2
d_call: TRBD1
cdr3_nt: TGTGCCAGCAGTGCGGGCAGGGGGTCTGGCTACACCTTC
cdr3_aa: CASSAGRGSGYTF

j_call: TRBJ2-3
clone_size: once
v_call: TRBV11-2
d_call: TRBD2
cdr3_nt: TGTGCCAGCAGCTTTCTTAGCGGGGGGCGAGGAGATACGCAGTATTTT
cdr3_aa: CASSFLSGGRGDTQYF

j_call: TRBJ2-1
clone_size: -
v_call: TRBV6-6
d_call: TRBD1
cdr3_nt: TGTGCCAGCAGTTACTCGGACAGGGTCGGTTACAATGAGCAGTTCTTC
cdr3_aa: CASSYSDRVGYNEQFF

j_call: TRBJ2-5
clone_size: -
v_call: TRBV5-1
d_call: -
cdr3_nt: TGCGCCAGCAGCTTGGCCCAATCTTCACAAGAGACCCAGTACTTC
cdr3_aa: CASSLAQSSQETQYF

j_call: TRBJ1-2
clone_size: -
v_call: TRBV7-9
d_call: -
cdr3_nt: TGTGCCAGCAGCTTCCGGGACAACTCTAACTATGGCTACACCTTC
cdr3_aa: CASSFRDNSNYGYTF

j_call: TRBJ2-1
clone_size: -
v_call: TRBV9
d_call: -
cdr3_nt: TGTGCCAGCAGCGCCCGGGACAACTACAATGAGCAGTTCTTC
cdr3_aa: CASSARDNYNEQFF

j_call: TRBJ2-7
clone_size: -
v_call: TRBV6-1
d_call: TRBD1
cdr3_nt: TGTGCCAGCAGTGAGGTAGGGACAGCCTACGAGCAGTACTTC
cdr3_aa: CASSEVGTAYEQYF

j_call: TRBJ2-7
clone_size: few
v_call: TRBV6-1
d_call: TRBD2
cdr3_nt: TGTGCCAGCAGTGAAGCAGCGGGGGCCTCCTACGAGCAGTACTTC
cdr3_aa: CASSEAAGASYEQYF

j_call: TRBJ1-1
clone_size: -
v_call: TRBV4-1
d_call: -
cdr3_nt: TGCGCCAGCAGCCATGAGAAAGTGGGGGGCACTGAAGCTTTCTTT
cdr3_aa: CASSHEKVGGTEAFF

j_call: TRBJ2-7
clone_size: -
v_call: TRBV10-2
d_call: TRBD1
cdr3_nt: TGCGCCAGCCGTCAGGACAGGGGTTCCTACGAGCAGTACTTC
cdr3_aa: CASRQDRGSYEQYF

j_call: TRBJ2-7
clone_size: -
v_call: TRBV7-8
d_call: TRBD2
cdr3_nt: TGTGCCAGCTTGGGATGGCTAGCGGGAGGCTCCACCTACGAGCAGTACTTC
cdr3_aa: CASLGWLAGGSTYEQYF

j_call: TRBJ2-3
clone_size: -
v_call: TRBV19
d_call: TRBD1
cdr3_nt: TGTGCCAGTAGTCAGACAGGGGGCGCTTTGGATACGCAGTATTTT
cdr3_aa: CASSQTGGALDTQYF

j_call: TRBJ2-2
clone_size: -
v_call: TRBV9
d_call: -
cdr3_nt: TGTGCCAGCAGCCAGTACAGGGCCTCGGGGGAGCTGTTTTTT
cdr3_aa: CASSQYRASGELFF

j_call: TRBJ2-1
clone_size: -
v_call: TRBV30
d_call: -
cdr3_nt: TGTGCCTCCGGAGAGGGTGAGCAGTTCTTC
cdr3_aa: CASGEGEQFF

j_call: TRBJ2-1
clone_size: -
v_call: TRBV5-1
d_call: TRBD2
cdr3_nt: TGCGCCAGCAGCTCCCAGCGGGGGGGCTTAGATGAGCAGTTCTTC
cdr3_aa: CASSSQRGGLDEQFF

j_call: TRBJ2-3
clone_size: -
v_call: TRBV6-5
d_call: -
cdr3_nt: TGTGCCAGCCGAGGGGGGCCCTCAGGCACAGATACGCAGTATTTT
cdr3_aa: CASRGGPSGTDTQYF

j_call: TRBJ1-6
clone_size: -
v_call: TRBV28
d_call: -
cdr3_nt: TGTGCCAGCAGTTTCGATAATTCACCCCTCCACTTT
cdr3_aa: CASSFDNSPLHF

j_call: TRBJ1-5
clone_size: -
v_call: TRBV19
d_call: TRBD1
cdr3_nt: TGTGCCAGTAGTCCCCGACAGGGGACTCTCGCTAGCGATCAGCCCCAGCATTTT
cdr3_aa: CASSPRQGTLASDQPQHF

j_call: TRBJ2-5
clone_size: -
v_call: TRBV18
d_call: -
cdr3_nt: TGTGCCAGCTCACCGAGTATGGCACCATGGGAGACCCAGTACTTC
cdr3_aa: CASSPSMAPWETQYF

j_call: TRBJ2-7
clone_size: few
v_call: TRBV7-6
d_call: TRBD2
cdr3_nt: TGTGCCAGCAGCGATTCAACTAGCGGGAGACCCCACGAGCAGTACTTC
cdr3_aa: CASSDSTSGRPHEQYF

j_call: TRBJ1-2
clone_size: -
v_call: TRBV28
d_call: -
cdr3_nt: TGTGCCAGCCGACAGAATATCAACTATGGCTACACCTTC
cdr3_aa: CASRQNINYGYTF

j_call: TRBJ2-4
clone_size: once
v_call: TRBV21-1
d_call: -
cdr3_nt: TGTGCCAGCATTCTTGGGGCTGGTGACATTCAGTACTTC
cdr3_aa: CASILGAGDIQYF

j_call: TRBJ2-7
clone_size: -
v_call: TRBV7-8
d_call: TRBD1
cdr3_nt: TGTGCCAGCAGCCCCCGGGACAGGGGCGGCTACGAGCAGTACTTC
cdr3_aa: CASSPRDRGGYEQYF

j_call: TRBJ1-5
clone_size: few
v_call: TRBV11-2
d_call: -
cdr3_nt: TGTGCCAGCAGCCCTTGGTCTGATCAGCCCCAGCATTTT
cdr3_aa: CASSPWSDQPQHF

j_call: TRBJ2-2
clone_size: -
v_call: TRBV7-9
d_call: TRBD2
cdr3_nt: TGTGCCAGCAGCTCCACTCTTTCAGGACTAGGGTACCGGGAGCTGTTTTTT
cdr3_aa: CASSSTLSGLGYRELFF

j_call: TRBJ1-4
clone_size: -
v_call: TRBV15
d_call: TRBD1
cdr3_nt: TGTGCCACCAGCAGAGATCTCCAGGGGGGTGAAAAACTGTTTTTT
cdr3_aa: CATSRDLQGGEKLFF

j_call: TRBJ2-3
clone_size: large
v_call: TRBV7-3
d_call: TRBD2
cdr3_nt: TGTGCCAGCAGCCCGCTCGGGGACTACACAGATACGCAGTATTTT
cdr3_aa: CASSPLGDYTDTQYF

j_call: TRBJ2-7
clone_size: -
v_call: TRBV10-3
d_call: -
cdr3_nt: TGTGCCATCAGTGACAACAGCTACGAGCAGTACTTC
cdr3_aa: CAISDNSYEQYF

j_call: TRBJ2-7
clone_size: -
v_call: TRBV14
d_call: TRBD1
cdr3_nt: TGTGCCAGCAGCCAAGGACAGGGGTATGATCGCGAGCAGTACTTC
cdr3_aa: CASSQGQGYDREQYF

j_call: TRBJ2-7
clone_size: few
v_call: TRBV5-1
d_call: -
cdr3_nt: TGCGCCAGCAGTGAGGGAGGTTACGAGCAGTACTTC
cdr3_aa: CASSEGGYEQYF

j_call: TRBJ1-1
clone_size: -
v_call: TRBV7-9
d_call: -
cdr3_nt: TGTGCCAGCAGCCGCTCCGCTGAAGCTTTCTTT
cdr3_aa: CASSRSAEAFF

j_call: TRBJ2-7
clone_size: -
v_call: TRBV9
d_call: -
cdr3_nt: TGTGCCAGCAGCTCCGACGGGTACGAGCAGTACTTC
cdr3_aa: CASSSDGYEQYF

j_call: TRBJ2-1
clone_size: few
v_call: TRBV2
d_call: TRBD1
cdr3_nt: TGTGCCAGCAGTGTACCAGACAGGGGCCGCCACAATGAGCAGTTCTTC
cdr3_aa: CASSVPDRGRHNEQFF

j_call: TRBJ1-1
clone_size: -
v_call: TRBV2
d_call: -
cdr3_nt: TGTGCCAGCAGGAAGGGGGCTGAAGCTTTCTTT
cdr3_aa: CASRKGAEAFF

j_call: TRBJ2-4
clone_size: -
v_call: TRBV9
d_call: -
cdr3_nt: TGTGCCAGCAGCGTAGGAAGCGGATTGGACATTCAGTACTTC
cdr3_aa: CASSVGSGLDIQYF